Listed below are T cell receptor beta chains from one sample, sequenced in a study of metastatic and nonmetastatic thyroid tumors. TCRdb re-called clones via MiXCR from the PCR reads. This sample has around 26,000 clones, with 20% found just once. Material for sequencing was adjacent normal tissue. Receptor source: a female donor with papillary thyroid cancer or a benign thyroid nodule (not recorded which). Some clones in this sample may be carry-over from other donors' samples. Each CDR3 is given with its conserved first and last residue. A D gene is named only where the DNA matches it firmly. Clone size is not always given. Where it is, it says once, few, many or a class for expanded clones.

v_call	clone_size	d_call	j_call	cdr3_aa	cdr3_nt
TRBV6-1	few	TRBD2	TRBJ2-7	CASNKALAGGRRGEQYF	TGTGCCAGCAACAAGGCCCTAGCGGGAGGGCGACGGGGGGAGCAGTACTTC
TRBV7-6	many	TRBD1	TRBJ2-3	CASSFGTVTDTQYF	TGTGCCAGCAGCTTCGGGACAGTCACAGATACGCAGTATTTT
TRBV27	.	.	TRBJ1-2	CASGPITSNYGYTF	TGTGCCAGCGGACCTATCACGTCTAATTATGGCTACACCTTC
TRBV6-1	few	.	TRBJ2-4	CASTYGVGPGIQYF	TGTGCCAGCACCTACGGGGTGGGACCCGGAATTCAGTACTTC
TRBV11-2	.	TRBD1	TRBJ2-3	CASSLGTGGTDTQYF	TGTGCCAGCAGCTTGGGGACAGGGGGAACAGATACGCAGTATTTT
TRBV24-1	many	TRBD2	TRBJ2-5	CATSDGRTYQETQYF	TGTGCCACCAGTGACGGGAGGACTTACCAAGAGACCCAGTACTTC
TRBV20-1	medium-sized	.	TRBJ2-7	CSARSVSYEQYF	TGCAGTGCTAGGAGCGTTTCCTACGAGCAGTACTTC
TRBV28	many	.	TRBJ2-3	CASSRNTDTQYF	TGTGCCAGCAGTCGAAACACAGATACGCAGTATTTT
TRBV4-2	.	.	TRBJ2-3	CASSQEITDPSTYTQYF	TGTGCCAGCAGCCAAGAGATTACAGACCCTAGCACATATACGCAGTATTTT
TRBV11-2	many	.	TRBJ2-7	CASSAGTSSYEQYF	TGTGCCAGCAGCGCGGGGACTTCCTCCTACGAGCAGTACTTC
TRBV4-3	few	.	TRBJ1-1	CASSQDFRLNTEAFF	TGCGCCAGCAGCCAAGATTTTCGGTTGAACACTGAAGCTTTCTTT
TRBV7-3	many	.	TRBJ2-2	CASSLFRVGELFF	TGTGCCAGCAGCTTATTCCGGGTCGGGGAGCTGTTTTTT
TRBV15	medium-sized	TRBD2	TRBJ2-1	CATERREYGNEQFF	TGTGCCACTGAAAGGCGGGAGTATGGGAATGAGCAGTTCTTC
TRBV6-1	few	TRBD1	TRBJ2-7	CASSRTGLYEQYF	TGTGCCAGCAGCCGGACAGGGCTTTACGAGCAGTACTTC
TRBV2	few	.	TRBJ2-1	CASGLRGELGNEQFF	TGTGCCAGCGGACTGAGGGGGGAGCTGGGCAATGAGCAATTCTTC
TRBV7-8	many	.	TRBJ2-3	CASSHRPLREGDTQYF	TGTGCCAGCAGCCACCGACCACTAAGAGAGGGAGATACGCAGTATTTT
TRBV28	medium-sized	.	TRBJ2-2	CASSWGRGTGELFF	TGTGCCAGCAGTTGGGGGAGAGGTACCGGGGAGCTGTTTTTT
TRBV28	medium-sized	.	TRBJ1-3	CASTTGAGKIYF	TGTGCCAGCACCACGGGGGCAGGGAAGATATATTTT
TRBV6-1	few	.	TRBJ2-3	CASGRRGSWGNQPQYF	TGTGCCAGCGGGCGGAGGGGCTCTTGGGGCAATCAGCCCCAGTATTTT
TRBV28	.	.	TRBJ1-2	CASTTESLHGYTF	TGTGCCAGCACCACGGAATCCTTACATGGCTACACCTTC
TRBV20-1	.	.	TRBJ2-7	CSARSGQGYEQYF	TGCAGTGCTAGATCCGGGCAGGGCTACGAGCAGTACTTC
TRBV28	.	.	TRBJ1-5	CARSLPLGPLGYQPQHF	TGTGCCAGAAGTTTACCCCTGGGACCGCTGGGATATCAGCCCCAGCATTTT
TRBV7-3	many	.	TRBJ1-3	CASSEIPGRRNTIYF	TGTGCCAGCAGCGAAATTCCGGGCAGAAGAAACACCATATATTTT
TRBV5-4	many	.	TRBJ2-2	CASSLGGSRDGELFF	TGTGCCAGCAGCTTGGGGGGGAGCAGGGACGGGGAGCTGTTTTTT
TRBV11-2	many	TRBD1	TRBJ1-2	CASRGAGGGYTF	TGTGCCTCCAGGGGGGCAGGCGGGGGCTACACCTTC
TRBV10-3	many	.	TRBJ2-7	CAISGFHYEQYF	TGTGCCATCTCCGGGTTCCACTACGAGCAGTACTTC
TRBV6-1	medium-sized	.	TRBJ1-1	CASSSLILLGGTEAFF	TGTGCCAGCAGTTCCCTTATCCTCCTTGGGGGCACTGAAGCTTTCTTT
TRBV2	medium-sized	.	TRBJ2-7	CASSPSDEQYF	TGTGCCAGCAGCCCTAGCGACGAGCAGTACTTC
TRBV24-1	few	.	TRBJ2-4	CATSDNTGMAKNIQYF	TGTGCCACCAGTGATAATACAGGGATGGCCAAAAACATTCAGTACTTC
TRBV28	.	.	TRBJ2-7	CASSTSGKSSYEQYF	TGTGCCAGCAGCACCAGCGGAAAAAGCTCCTACGAGCAGTACTTC
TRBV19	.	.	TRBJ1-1	CAIKDTYGGSPEAFF	TGTGCCATTAAGGACACCTACGGGGGTAGCCCTGAAGCTTTCTTT
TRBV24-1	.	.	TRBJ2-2	CATSDFALARKGGELFF	TGTGCCACCAGTGATTTCGCCTTAGCTAGAAAGGGCGGGGAGCTGTTTTTT
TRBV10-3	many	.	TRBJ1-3	CAIMGSELNTIYF	TGTGCCATCATGGGTAGTGAATTGAACACCATATATTTT
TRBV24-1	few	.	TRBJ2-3	CATSEGRASKPQYF	TGTGCCACCAGTGAGGGCAGGGCATCGAAGCCGCAGTATTTT
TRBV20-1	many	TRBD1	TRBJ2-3	CSAKDRGLTDTQYF	TGCAGTGCGAAAGACAGGGGGCTCACAGATACGCAGTATTTT
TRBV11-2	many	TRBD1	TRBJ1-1	CASSSPGQGALAEAFF	TGTGCCAGCAGCTCCCCGGGACAGGGGGCTTTGGCTGAAGCTTTCTTT